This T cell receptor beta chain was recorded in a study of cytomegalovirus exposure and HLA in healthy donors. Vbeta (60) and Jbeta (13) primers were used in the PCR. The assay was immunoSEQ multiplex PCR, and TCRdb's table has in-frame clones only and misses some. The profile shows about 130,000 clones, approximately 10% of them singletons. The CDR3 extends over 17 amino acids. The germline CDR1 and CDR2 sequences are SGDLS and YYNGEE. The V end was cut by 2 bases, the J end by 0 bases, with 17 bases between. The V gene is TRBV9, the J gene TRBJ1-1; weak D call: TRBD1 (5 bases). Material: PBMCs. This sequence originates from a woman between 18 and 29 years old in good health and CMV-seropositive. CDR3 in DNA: TGTGCCAGCAGCGTCCCCCGGGACTCCACCCTGAACACTGAAGCTTTCTTT. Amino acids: CASSVPRDSTLNTEAFF.